This is a list of T cell receptor beta chains from one sample in a study of neurological immune-mediated disorders. One entry per CDR3 protein, called by TCRdb with MiXCR from the 5' RACE reads. The sample lists more than 20,000 distinct CDR3 sequences; almost 2.5% were seen once. Sequenced input: PBMCs. These receptors came from a woman between 45 and 60 years old with multiple sclerosis. Each CDR3 is given without its conserved first and last residue.

j_call | v_call | cdr3_aa
TRBJ1-1 | TRBV2 | ASSWTGRNTEAF
TRBJ2-5 | TRBV20-1 | SARGGLAVYQETQY
TRBJ2-3 | TRBV12-3/TRBV12-4 | ASSPTRTSGRTDTQY
TRBJ1-2 | TRBV6-4 | ASRNSLRDGYT
TRBJ1-2 | TRBV12-3/TRBV12-4 | ASTNRGGAYGYT
TRBJ2-3 | TRBV9 | ASSVGDYPATDTQY
TRBJ2-5 | TRBV5-1 | ASQGGQRQETQY
TRBJ2-7 | TRBV20-1 | SARDPSSGGLSYEQY
TRBJ2-7 | TRBV5-6 | ASRRTGGGEQY
TRBJ2-1 | TRBV24-1 | ATSDVTGTSGRGYEQF
TRBJ1-1 | TRBV12-3/TRBV12-4 | ASNTGGGTEAF
TRBJ2-1 | TRBV20-1 | SARDRRTVRNEQF
TRBJ1-5 | TRBV3-1 | ASSQAGQHQPQH